These 14 T cell receptor beta chains came from one sample sequenced in a study of blood T cells in healthy people across ages. Primers used in a second PCR of roughly 7 to 12 cycles were a sample-barcoded 5' primer and a J-beta primer mix. Each CDR3 protein gets one entry after TCRdb re-called the 5' RACE reads with MiXCR. Of about a million distinct CDR3 sequences listed, about 51% were seen once; the top ten hold 20% to 25%. The sample comprised blood. These receptors were obtained from a woman in her sixties or seventies in good health.

This clonotype was observed a handful of times. V is TRBV6-5 and J is TRBJ1-4; D gene unclear. The CDR3 contains 14 residues. The V and J ends lost 2 bases and 0 bases respectively, with 4 bases between them. Germline V gene lookup returns CDR1 MNHEY and CDR2 SVGAGI. CDR3 residues: CASSYVSTNEKLFF. The CDR3 DNA is TGTGCCAGCAGTTACGTGTCAACTAATGAAAAACTGTTTTTT.

This chain joins TRBV6-5 and TRBJ2-1; 9 nucleotides align to TRBD1. The length of the CDR3 is 16 residues. Germline CDR1 MNHEY, CDR2 SVGAGI. J gave up 5 bases and V 6 bases, and 11 bases lay outside the gene matches. The CDR3 is CASRRTGTGSHNEQFF. The CDR3 DNA is TGTGCCAGCAGACGGACCGGGACAGGGTCGCACAATGAGCAGTTCTTC.

The chain is built from TRBV6-5 and TRBJ1-2; no clear D. From germline, CDR1 is MNHEY and CDR2 SVGAGI. V gave up 6 bases and J gave up 4 bases, with 18 bases separating them. The CDR3 consists of 15 residues. CDR3 amino acids: CASRPVHEPLYGYTF. Here the CDR3 DNA reads TGTGCCAGCAGACCGGTCCATGAACCCCTCTATGGCTACACCTTC.

The chain combines TRBV7-2 with TRBJ2-3; no clear D. The CDR3 extends over 15 amino acids. Germline V gives CDR1 SGHTA, CDR2 FQGNSA. The ends were cut back, 3 bases at V and 1 base at J, with 11 bases in the middle. CDR3 nucleotides: TGTGCCAGCAGCTTTCGTAGGCGGCGCACAGATACGCAGTATTTT. Translating gives CASSFRRRRTDTQYF.

Points on this clonotype: The junction shows a germline mismatch at one end, possibly a read error. The chain links TRBV5-6 to TRBJ2-3, with TRBD2 matching over 10 bases. The CDR3 contains 15 residues. Looked up from germline, CDR1 is SGHDT and CDR2 is YYEEEE. The CDR3, as DNA: TGTACCAGCAGCTTGGGACTAGCGTCGCTGGATACGCAGTATTTT. This gives the protein CTSSLGLASLDTQYF. The complete variable domain, with remaining parts taken from reference TRBV5-6 and TRBJ2-3, reads DAGVTQSPTHLIKTRGQQVTLRCSPKSGHDTVSWYQQALGQGPQFIFQYYEEEERQRGNFPDRFSGHQFPNYSSELNVNALLLGDSALYLCTSSLGLASLDTQYFGPGTRLTVL.

The chain couples TRBV7-9 to TRBJ2-1, with D unresolved. Trimming stripped 1 base from V and 13 bases from J, with 17 bases between. Germline V lookup: CDR1 SEHNR, CDR2 FQNEAQ (reference sequence). CDR3 length: 14 residues. The CDR3 loop is CASSLDLGMETQFF. CDR3 DNA sequence: TGTGCCAGCAGCTTAGATTTAGGAATGGAGACCCAGTTCTTC.

The V gene is TRBV30, the J gene TRBJ2-7, with D maybe TRBD2 (7 bases). Deletions cut 8 bases from V and 0 bases from J, with 23 bases between. Germline V gives CDR1 GTSNPN, CDR2 SVGIG (reference sequence). The CDR3 contains 16 residues. CDR3 region: CAGTKVGTLFSYEQYF. In nucleotides, the CDR3 is TGTGCCGGGACTAAAGTCGGGACACTCTTCTCCTACGAGCAGTACTTC.

The chain carries TRBV5-1 and TRBJ1-2; D not certain. V lost 3 bases to trimming and J lost 5 bases, with 14 bases between them. From germline, CDR1 is SGHRS and CDR2 YFSETQ. This CDR3 contains 14 residues. The CDR3 loop is CASSSGTAGYGYTF. CDR3 bases: TGCGCCAGCAGCTCGGGAACCGCGGGATATGGCTACACCTTC.

This chain connects TRBV10-3 to TRBJ2-1, with TRBD2 matching over 7 bases. The J call is uncertain, as TRBJ2-7 better fits the DNA end. This CDR3 region has 17 residues. CDR1 is ENHRY, CDR2 SYGVKD, per germline. The CDR3 nucleotides are TGTGCCATCAGTGAGCTCTTAGGGAGGGCCGGTAGCAATGAGCAGTACTTC. It codes for CAISELLGRAGSNEQYF.

The V and J genes are TRBV9 and TRBJ2-1; 9 bases line up with TRBD2. There are 17 residues in the CDR3. CDR1 SGDLS and CDR2 YYNGEE come from the germline V gene. V shed 2 bases, J shed 0 bases, and the junction held 6 bases outside the gene matches. The CDR3 DNA reads as TGTGCCAGCAGCGTCGCTAGCGGGACAAGCTCCTACAATGAGCAGTTCTTC. It yields the protein CASSVASGTSSYNEQFF.

Only a few counts were recorded for this clonotype. The rearrangement joins TRBV29-1 to TRBJ1-1; the match to TRBD1 covers 7 bases. V was pared by 5 bases and J by 4 bases, with 4 bases of the junction left unmatched. Germline V CDR1 and CDR2: SQVTM, ANQGSEA. The CDR3 is 12 residues long. The CDR3 loop is CSVSDRSTEAFF. The CDR3 DNA is TGCAGCGTTTCGGACAGGAGCACTGAAGCTTTCTTT.

This clonotype came up a few times. V and J are TRBV7-2 and TRBJ2-7; D remains unclear. The CDR3 consists of 16 residues. Germline loops: CDR1 SGHTA, CDR2 FQGNSA. V lost 0 bases and J lost 2, with 14 bases in between. The CDR3 protein is CASSLAGPTRTYEQYF. The CDR3 DNA reads as TGTGCCAGCAGCTTAGCAGGGCCCACACGTACCTACGAGCAGTACTTC.

This clonotype was seen just once. The rearrangement uses TRBV20-1 and TRBJ2-7, with unresolved D. The CDR3 is 16 residues long. Trimming stripped 0 bases from V and 0 bases from J, with 15 bases between. CDR1 is DFQATT and CDR2 is SNEGSKA in the germline V gene (reference sequence). The CDR3 protein is CSARDMERVPSYEQYF. CDR3 bases: TGCAGTGCTAGAGATATGGAAAGGGTACCCTCCTACGAGCAGTACTTC.

This sequence joins TRBV28 and TRBJ2-1; D might be TRBD1 (6 bases). Germline V gives CDR1 MDHEN, CDR2 SYDVKM. CDR3 length: 12 amino acids. Trimming removed 2 bases from V and 10 bases from J, with 9 bases in between. The CDR3 reads CASSLEQGEQFF. CDR3 bases: TGTGCCAGCAGTTTAGAACAGGGAGAGCAGTTCTTC. Based on the CDR3 plus reference TRBV28 and TRBJ2-1, the full variable domain is DVKVTQSSRYLVKRTGEKVFLECVQDMDHENMFWYRQDPGLGLRLIYFSYDVKMKEKGDIPEGYSVSREKKERFSLILESASTNQTSMYLCASSLEQGEQFFGPGTRLTVL.